What follows is one T cell receptor beta chain and its context. Its antigen is still unknown. The data are from a study of OX40 agonist ivuxolimab in advanced cancers. Study details: Patients in dose escalation had liver, melanoma, kidney or head and neck cancers. Aged roughly 20 to 79 with a mean of approximately 57 years, they were more than 80% male.

Trimming left V 0 bases short and J 4 bases short, with 4 bases between. CDR3 length: 12 residues. Germline CDR1 SGHDT, CDR2 YYEEEE. Findings of the study overall: Determination of antigen specificity was not performed for the expanded peripheral T cells.

Profiled with immunoSEQ multiplex PCR; TCRdb holds only in-frame clones, not every one. Here the sample spans around 95,000 clones, 85% to 95% being singletons. Here the sequenced sample was CD4+ or CD8+ T cells sorted from blood, taken in a trial of the OX40 agonist ivuxolimab. The TCR sequence derives from an adult with an advanced solid tumor such as melanoma, head and neck, liver or kidney cancer. The gene calls are TRBV5-6 and TRBJ2-5; the D is unclear. CDR3 loop: CASSLVGETQYF. CDR3 nucleotides: TGTGCCAGCAGCTTGGTAGGAGAGACCCAGTACTTC.